The 27 T cell receptor beta chains below were found in one sample sequenced in a study of blood T cell repertoires in COVID-19. Clones were sequenced by immunoSEQ multiplex PCR, and TCRdb holds only the in-frame ones, with some missing. The repertoire holds 200,000 to 250,000 clones, 84% seen once, with approximately 6.6% in the top ten. Sequenced sample: PBMCs or T cells enriched from blood (not recorded which). The receptors stem from a woman in her thirties or forties who had recovered from COVID-19.

J is TRBJ2-7 and V is TRBV14; maybe TRBD2 (6 bases). This CDR3 region has 16 residues. Per germline, CDR1 SGHDN and CDR2 FVKESK. The ends were cut back, 1 base at V and 2 bases at J, with 15 bases in the middle. CDR3 DNA: TGTGCCAGCAGCCAAGCCTACGGCGGGACTGCCTACGAGCAGTACTTC. Its protein product is CASSQAYGGTAYEQYF.

The rearrangement links TRBV10-3 to TRBJ2-2, with a tentative D call TRBD1 (6 bases). Germline CDR1 ENHRY, CDR2 SYGVKD. The CDR3 is 14 amino acids. Trimming removed 11 bases from V and 0 bases from J, with 13 bases in between. The CDR3 loop is CASWDTTNTGELFF. Written as DNA, the CDR3 is TGTGCCTCATGGGACACTACGAACACCGGGGAGCTGTTTTTT.

The chain has TRBV4-1 and TRBJ2-1; 13 bases agree with TRBD2. Trimming took 4 bases from V and 5 from J; bases not matched to a gene: 5. The CDR3 extends over 16 amino acids. Germline V gene sequence: CDR1 MGHRA, CDR2 YSYEKL. The CDR3 sequence is CASSLELAGGNNEQFF. DNA of the CDR3: TGCGCCAGCAGCCTCGAACTAGCGGGAGGGAACAATGAGCAGTTCTTC.

The genes are TRBV2 and TRBJ2-2, with a possible D match to TRBD2 (6 bases). The germline V and J ends were trimmed by 2 bases and 9 bases, with 10 bases remaining between them. In germline, CDR1 is SNHLY, CDR2 FYNNEI. This CDR3 region has 13 residues. CDR3 sequence reads: CASSEYGGRELFF. The DNA of the CDR3 is TGTGCCAGCAGTGAATACGGGGGTCGGGAGCTGTTTTTT.

This clone came up a few times. The limits of the CDR3 on the DNA are not certain, so only TCRdb's listed CDR3 is given. The chain couples TRBV5-1 to TRBJ2-3; TRBD2 reflects the table's D call only, with no check against the DNA. The CDR3 length is 15 residues, termini included. CDR1 and CDR2 (germline): SGHRS, YFSETQ. The CDR3 loop reads CASSSSGGGTDTQYF.

The chain uses TRBV11-2 and TRBJ2-3; D uncertain. The CDR3 length is 13 residues. Germline loops: CDR1 SGHAT, CDR2 FQNNGV. Trimming stripped 5 bases from V and 4 bases from J, with 10 bases between. The CDR3 loop reads CASSAWSPDTQYF. CDR3 DNA sequence: TGTGCCAGCAGCGCGTGGAGCCCAGATACGCAGTATTTT.

This clone was seen a single time. V usage is TRBV7-3 and J usage is TRBJ2-2; 7 bases align to TRBD2. The J segment lost 1 base and the V segment lost 5 bases, leaving 10 bases of the junction unmatched. The germline V gene has CDR1 SGHTA and CDR2 FQGTGA. This CDR3 comprises 17 residues. This CDR3 is CASSRPPGGMNTGELFF. The CDR3 coding sequence is TGTGCCAGCAGCCGCCCCCCGGGGGGAATGAACACCGGGGAGCTGTTTTTT.

The genes are TRBV28 and TRBJ1-2, with unresolved D. Germline V CDR1 and CDR2: MDHEN, SYDVKM. V was clipped by 3 bases and J by 6 bases, with 14 bases between them. The CDR3 runs 14 residues. CDR3 residues: CASSFRGRPDGYTF. In DNA, the CDR3 is TGTGCCAGCAGTTTCCGAGGGCGGCCGGATGGCTACACCTTC.

V is TRBV7-2 and J is TRBJ2-7; 9 bases map to TRBD2. The length of the CDR3 is 15 residues. CDR1 and CDR2 (germline): SGHTA, FQGNSA. Germline trimming cut 2 bases from V and 6 bases from J; bases unmatched to any gene: 8. For the CDR3, the DNA is TGTGCCAGCAGCTTACCGCTTTCTAGCGGGATCGAGCAGTACGTC. Its protein is CASSLPLSSGIEQYV.

The chain combines TRBV6-2 or TRBV6-3 with TRBJ2-7; D unresolved. The CDR3 spans 13 residues. Germline CDR1 reads MNHEY; CDR2 reads SVGEGT. Trimming stripped 3 bases from V and 2 bases from J, with 8 bases between. Written as DNA, the CDR3 is TGTGCCAGCAGTTATAACAATCCCTACGAGCAGTACGTC. This codes for CASSYNNPYEQYV.

The chain carries TRBV3-1 (or the pseudogene TRBV3-2) and TRBJ2-2, with D perhaps matching TRBD1 (5 bases). Trimming removed 1 base from V and 0 bases from J, with 9 bases in between. This CDR3 is built from 16 residues. From germline, CDR1 is LGHDT and CDR2 YNNKEL (reference sequence). The CDR3 nucleotides are TGTGCCAGCAGCCAAGGTTTAGGGGCGAACACCGGGGAGCTGTTTTTT. Translating it yields CASSQGLGANTGELFF.

The table lists this clone with a count of one. The same CDR3 is also encoded by other DNA sequences in this sample. V and J are TRBV29-1 and TRBJ2-4, with TRBD2 matching 8 bases. The germline V gene encodes CDR1 SQVTM and CDR2 ANQGSEA. This CDR3 is 19 amino acids long. V lost 4 bases to trimming and J lost 2 bases; unmatched junction nucleotides: 19. Written as DNA, the CDR3 is TGCAGCGTTGCGGGGGGGGCTGGGGGGTGGACTTTTACCAAAAACATTCAGTACTTC. The encoded protein is CSVAGGAGGWTFTKNIQYF.

This clone was picked up one time. This chain uses TRBV30 with TRBJ1-3; the D gene is possibly TRBD1 (5 bases). Germline V lookup: CDR1 GTSNPN, CDR2 SVGIG (reference sequence). V lost 1 base and J lost 0, with 19 bases in between. The CDR3 contains 18 residues. CDR3 nucleotides: TGTGCCTGGAGTGACAAACTCCCACAGGTCTACTCTGGAAACACCATATATTTT. This sequence encodes CAWSDKLPQVYSGNTIYF.

This clone showed up just once. V is TRBV9 and J is TRBJ2-3; D remains ambiguous. V lost 0 bases, J lost 4 bases, and 9 bases lay in between. Germline V gene lookup returns CDR1 SGDLS and CDR2 YYNGEE. There are 14 residues in the CDR3. The CDR3 spells CASSVGALSDTQYF. The CDR3 nucleotides are TGTGCCAGCAGCGTAGGAGCCCTTTCAGATACGCAGTATTTT.

The gene calls are TRBV30 and TRBJ2-4; the match to TRBD2 covers 14 bases. The junction had 5 bases not matched to a gene; V was cut back by 2 bases and J by 8 bases. Germline V gene data show CDR1 as GTSNPN and CDR2 as SVGIG (reference sequence). The CDR3 sequence is 15 residues long. The DNA for the CDR3 is TGTGCCTGGAGTCCGGGACTAGCGGGAGTGGACATTCAGTACTTC. This encodes CAWSPGLAGVDIQYF.

The chain carries TRBV6-5 and TRBJ2-7; 10 bases fit TRBD2. The V gene end was trimmed by 6 bases and the J gene end by 2 bases; junction bases not matched to a gene: 7. The length of the CDR3 is 15 residues. Per the germline V gene, CDR1 is MNHEY and CDR2 is SVGAGI. The CDR3 region has the DNA TGTGCCAGCAGAACCCTAGCGGGAGCGACCTACGAGCAGTACTTC. Its protein product is CASRTLAGATYEQYF.

Notes on this clone: At one of its ends the junction is not consistent with the germline gene, which may arise from a read error. The chain recombines TRBV5-6 with TRBJ1-4; no firm D call. From germline, CDR1 is SGHDT and CDR2 YYEEEE. This CDR3 comprises 14 residues. CDR3 in DNA: TGTGCCAGCAGCTCCCCTAAGTCTAACGAAAAACTGTTTTTT. This encodes CASSSPKSNEKLFF. Full variable domain (rest looked up from reference TRBV5-6 and TRBJ1-4): DAGVTQSPTHLIKTRGQQVTLRCSPKSGHDTVSWYQQALGQGPQFIFQYYEEEERQRGNFPDRFSGHQFPNYSSELNVNALLLGDSALYLCASSSPKSNEKLFFGSGTQLSVL.

This clone was observed a few times. The chain combines TRBV12-3 or TRBV12-4 with TRBJ1-5; D may be TRBD1 (5 bases). Deletions cut 7 bases from V and 4 bases from J, with 11 bases between. This CDR3 has 13 residues. The CDR3, as DNA: TGTGCCAGCACTCAGGGTTGGAATCAGCCCCAGCATTTT. Its translation: CASTQGWNQPQHF.

This rearrangement joins TRBV9 to TRBJ1-2; no reliable D call. With 0 bases removed from V and 4 bases from J, the gap between germline ends came to 16 bases. The germline V gene encodes CDR1 SGDLS and CDR2 YYNGEE. This CDR3 is 16 amino acids long. The chain's CDR3 is CASSVEAGPSLYGYTF. DNA of the CDR3: TGTGCCAGCAGCGTAGAGGCAGGCCCTTCCCTCTATGGCTACACCTTC.

V gene TRBV19 combines with J gene TRBJ1-5, with TRBD1 identical over 7 bases. This CDR3 is built from 16 residues. Trimming cost V 5 bases and J 6 bases; bases outside gene matches: 13. Germline loops: CDR1 LNHDA, CDR2 SQIVND (reference sequence). In DNA form, the CDR3 reads TGTGCCAGTAGTCTCCGACCGGGACAGTTCGGTCAGCCCCAGCATTTT. Translating gives CASSLRPGQFGQPQHF.

Of note for this clone: The same CDR3 arises from other DNA sequences in this sample as well. The rearrangement uses TRBV6-2 or TRBV6-3 and TRBJ2-7; 13 bases line up with TRBD2. This CDR3 spans 14 amino acids. CDR1 MNHEY and CDR2 SVGEGT come from the germline V gene. The junction had 1 base not matched to a gene; V was cut back by 5 bases and J by 3 bases. The CDR3 region has the DNA TGTGCCAGCAGTCGGACTAGCGGGAGCTACGAGCAGTACGTC. Translation: CASSRTSGSYEQYV.

Note on this clone: The same CDR3 can be traced to other DNA sequences in this sample. The chain has TRBV5-1 and TRBJ2-3; D is perhaps TRBD2 (6 bases). CDR3 length equals 15 residues. Germline V gene sequence: CDR1 SGHRS, CDR2 YFSETQ. V dropped 3 bases and J dropped 0 bases, with 11 bases sitting between them. The CDR3 bases are TGCGCCAGCAGCTCTACCGGGACTAGCACAGATACGCAGTATTTT. Translated: CASSSTGTSTDTQYF.

In DNA form, the CDR3 reads TGTGCCAGCAGCGTTTCCCCCGTCTCGACTGAAGCTTTCTTT. Its protein is CASSVSPVSTEAFF. V usage is TRBV9 and J usage is TRBJ1-1; no firm D call. Between the trimmed V and J ends, which lost 2 bases and 5 bases, there was a span of 13 bases. In germline, CDR1 is SGDLS, CDR2 YYNGEE. This CDR3 comprises 14 residues.

J is TRBJ2-1 and V is TRBV14, with 12 bases fitting TRBD2. Germline CDR1 and CDR2: SGHDN and FVKESK. The CDR3 covers 15 residues. Trimming removed 2 bases from V and 9 bases from J; junction bases left unmatched: 5. CDR3 DNA: TGTGCCAGCAGCCAACTAGCGGGAGGGCCATTTGAGCAGTTCTTC. Translating gives CASSQLAGGPFEQFF.

The rearrangement joins TRBV11-2 to TRBJ2-1, with 9 nucleotides matching TRBD2. This CDR3 spans 15 amino acids. V gave up 5 bases and J gave up 10 bases; unmatched junction bases: 12. Germline V gene lookup returns CDR1 SGHAT and CDR2 FQNNGV. CDR3 DNA: TGTGCCAGCAGCCTGTTGGGGCGGGAGGGGACCGAGCAGTTCTTC. Encoded protein: CASSLLGREGTEQFF.

The rearrangement uses TRBV6-5 and TRBJ2-5; 12 bases match TRBD1. The CDR3 spans 14 residues. Trimming took 7 bases from V and 4 from J; bases not matched to a gene: 4. Germline loops: CDR1 MNHEY, CDR2 SVGAGI. The CDR3 here is CASKGTGGRETQYF. The DNA for the CDR3 is TGTGCCAGCAAAGGGACAGGGGGCCGAGAGACCCAGTACTTC.

The chain joins TRBV4-1 to TRBJ2-3, with D possibly being TRBD2 (5 bases). The germline V and J ends were trimmed by 3 bases and 0 bases, with 13 bases remaining between them. This CDR3 contains 16 residues. From germline, CDR1 is MGHRA and CDR2 YSYEKL. In nucleotides, the CDR3 is TGCGCCAGCAGCCATTGGCCGCGGGCTAGCACAGATACGCAGTATTTT. Its protein product is CASSHWPRASTDTQYF.